This T cell receptor (beta chain) comes out of a study of blood T cell repertoires in COVID-19 (dated by TCRdb to 2020 to 2022). With respect to the entire study: Collaborator samples came from the United States, Italy and Spain and covered acute and convalescent phases of COVID-19. The repertoires were released in a freely available public database meant as a resource for research on the immune response to SARS-CoV-2. HLA class I and class II types, where available, came from metadata supplied by the sample provider rather than from assay-based typing. Samples were obtained from the ongoing ImmuneRACE study (first 160 participants) and from over 1,000 subjects provided by 6 global collaborators. Subjects who had been exposed to COVID-19, were actively infected with it, or had recovered from it provided the deeply sampled blood TCRbeta repertoires that made up the dataset. The sample metadata nearly always contained a de-identified subject ID, COVID-19 status, age in years and sex. The prospective study material was composed of cDNA or gDNA derived from T cells, B-cell-depleted T cells, or PBMCs.

The immunoSEQ Assay, a bias-controlled multiplex PCR, was used to amplify TCRbeta CDR3 regions from genomic DNA. The source study handled its data this way. The number of nucleated cells in each sample was estimated from the amplification of reference gene primers within the assay. Sequence reads were collapsed and filtered to measure the absolute abundance of every unique TCRbeta CDR3 rearrangement. Productive Simpson clonality was computed per sample as the square root of Simpson's diversity index over productive rearrangements. In TCRdb, the immuneACCESS table is reduced to in-frame sequences with V and J assigned. These tables do not hold every clone; where another copy was compared, an unresolved V gene accounts for under half, and the others remain unexplained. D and trimming come from the DNA, and the V and J calls and clone size come from that table. The sample contains about 240,000 clones, 86% of them found a single time. The ten largest clones add up to approximately 3.5% of the sample.

General findings and caveats noted by the study authors: How much clinical and demographic metadata was included differed by source and by participant, and the metadata was provided uncurated.

As for this clone: The specificity of this receptor is unknown. Base quality data are lacking; no much larger clone is found one base away.

In the prospective study, participants were 18 to 89 years old, resided in 24 geographic areas of the United States, and were enrolled through a virtual design. Cohort assignment in the prospective study relied on participant-reported clinical history from a screening survey and a study questionnaire. Mobile phlebotomists in the prospective study collected whole blood, serum and a nasopharyngeal or oropharyngeal swab from every participant. Prospective study participants could optionally give additional blood draws and questionnaires over an approximately two-month period. Before DNA extraction, blood samples from the prospective study were shipped at room temperature or frozen. Taken from the germline V gene, the CDR1 and CDR2 loops are MNHEY and SVGAGI. After removal of 7 bases from V and 4 bases from J, the junction retains 11 bases not matched to a gene. The CDR3 holds 15 amino acids from the cysteine to the phenylalanine. Solely the CDR3 DNA is kept, with 45 bases framed from the first base.

Sequencing input: PBMCs or T cells enriched from blood (not recorded which). This receptor was identified in a middle-aged woman with acute COVID-19. The rearrangement combines TRBV6-5 with TRBJ2-7; 9 of the junction bases match TRBD2. The DNA sequence is given as TGTGCCAGCAACTCAGAACGACTAGCGGCGTACGAGCAGTACTTC. Translated, this is CASNSERLAAYEQYF.